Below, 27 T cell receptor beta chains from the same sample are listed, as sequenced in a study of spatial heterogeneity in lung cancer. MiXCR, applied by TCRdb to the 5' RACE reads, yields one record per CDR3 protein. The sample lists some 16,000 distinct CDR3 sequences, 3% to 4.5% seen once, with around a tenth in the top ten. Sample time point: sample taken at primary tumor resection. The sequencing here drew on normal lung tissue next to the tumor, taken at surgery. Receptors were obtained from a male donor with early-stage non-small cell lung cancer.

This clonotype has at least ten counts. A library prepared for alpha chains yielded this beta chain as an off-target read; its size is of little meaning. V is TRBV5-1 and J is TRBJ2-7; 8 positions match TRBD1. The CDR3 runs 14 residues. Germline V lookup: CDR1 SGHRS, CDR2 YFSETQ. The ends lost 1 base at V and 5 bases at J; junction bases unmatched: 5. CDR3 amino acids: CASSLLQGANEQYF. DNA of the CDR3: TGCGCCAGCAGCTTGTTGCAGGGGGCCAACGAGCAGTACTTC.

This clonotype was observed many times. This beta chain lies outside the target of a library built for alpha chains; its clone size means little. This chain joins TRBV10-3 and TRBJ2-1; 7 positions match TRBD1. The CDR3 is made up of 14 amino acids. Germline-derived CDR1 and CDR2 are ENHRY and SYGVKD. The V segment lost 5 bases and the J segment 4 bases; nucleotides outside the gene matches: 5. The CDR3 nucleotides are TGTGCCATCAGTCTTGGACAGGATTACAATGAGCAGTTCTTC. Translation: CAISLGQDYNEQFF.

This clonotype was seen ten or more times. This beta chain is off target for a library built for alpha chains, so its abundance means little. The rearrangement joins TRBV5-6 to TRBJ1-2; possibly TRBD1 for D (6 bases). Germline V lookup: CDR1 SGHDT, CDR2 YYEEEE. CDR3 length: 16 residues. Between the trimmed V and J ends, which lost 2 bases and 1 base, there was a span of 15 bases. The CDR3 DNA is TGTGCCAGCAGCTTCCCCCGGGACACTTATAACTATGGCTACACCTTC. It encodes CASSFPRDTYNYGYTF. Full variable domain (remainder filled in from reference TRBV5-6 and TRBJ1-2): DAGVTQSPTHLIKTRGQQVTLRCSPKSGHDTVSWYQQALGQGPQFIFQYYEEEERQRGNFPDRFSGHQFPNYSSELNVNALLLGDSALYLCASSFPRDTYNYGYTFGSGTRLTVV.

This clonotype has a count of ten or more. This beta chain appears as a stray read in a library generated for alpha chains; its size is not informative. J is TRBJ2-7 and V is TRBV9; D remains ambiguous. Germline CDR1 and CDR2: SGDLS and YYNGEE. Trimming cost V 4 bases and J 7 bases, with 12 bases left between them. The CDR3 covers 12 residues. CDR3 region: CASSPGGLEQYF. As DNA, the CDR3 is TGTGCCAGCAGCCCAGGTGGCTTGGAGCAGTACTTC.

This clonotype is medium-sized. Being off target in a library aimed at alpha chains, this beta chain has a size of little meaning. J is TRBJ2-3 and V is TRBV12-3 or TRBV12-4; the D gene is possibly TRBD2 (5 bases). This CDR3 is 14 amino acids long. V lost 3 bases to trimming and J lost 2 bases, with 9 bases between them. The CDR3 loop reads CASSFAGNTDTQYF. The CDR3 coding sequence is TGTGCCAGCAGTTTTGCCGGGAACACAGATACGCAGTATTTT.

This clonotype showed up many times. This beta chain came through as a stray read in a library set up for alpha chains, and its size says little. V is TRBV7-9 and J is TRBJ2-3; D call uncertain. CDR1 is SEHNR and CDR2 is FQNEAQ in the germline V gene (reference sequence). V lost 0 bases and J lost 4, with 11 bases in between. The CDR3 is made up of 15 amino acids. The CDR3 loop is CASSLASRKPDTQYF. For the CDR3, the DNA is TGTGCCAGCAGCTTAGCGAGTCGGAAACCAGATACGCAGTATTTT. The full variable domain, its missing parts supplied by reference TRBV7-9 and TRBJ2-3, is DTGVSQNPRHKITKRGQNVTFRCDPISEHNRLYWYRQTLGQGPEFLTYFQNEAQLEKSRLLSDRFSAERPKGSFSTLEIQRTEQGDSAMYLCASSLASRKPDTQYFGPGTRLTVL.

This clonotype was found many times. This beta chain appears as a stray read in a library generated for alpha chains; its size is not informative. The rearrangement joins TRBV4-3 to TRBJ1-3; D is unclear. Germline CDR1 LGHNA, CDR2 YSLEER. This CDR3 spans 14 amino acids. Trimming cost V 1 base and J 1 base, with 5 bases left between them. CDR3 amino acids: CASSQGASGNTIYF. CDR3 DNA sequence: TGCGCCAGCAGCCAAGGGGCGTCTGGAAACACCATATATTTT.

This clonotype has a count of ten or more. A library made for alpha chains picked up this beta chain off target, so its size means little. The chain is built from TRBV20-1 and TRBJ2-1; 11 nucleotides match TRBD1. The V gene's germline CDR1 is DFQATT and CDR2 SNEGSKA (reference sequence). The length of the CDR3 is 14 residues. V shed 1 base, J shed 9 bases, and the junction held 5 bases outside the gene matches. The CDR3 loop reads CSARAGTGGTEQFF. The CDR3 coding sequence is TGCAGTGCTAGAGCCGGGACAGGGGGAACTGAGCAGTTCTTC.

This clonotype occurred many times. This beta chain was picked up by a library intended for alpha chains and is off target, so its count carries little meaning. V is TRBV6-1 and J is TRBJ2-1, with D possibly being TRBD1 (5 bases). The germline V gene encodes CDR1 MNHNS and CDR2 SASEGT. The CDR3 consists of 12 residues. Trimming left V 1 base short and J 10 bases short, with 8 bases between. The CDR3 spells CASSEGKGEQFF. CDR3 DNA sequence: TGTGCCAGCAGTGAAGGGAAGGGGGAGCAGTTCTTC.

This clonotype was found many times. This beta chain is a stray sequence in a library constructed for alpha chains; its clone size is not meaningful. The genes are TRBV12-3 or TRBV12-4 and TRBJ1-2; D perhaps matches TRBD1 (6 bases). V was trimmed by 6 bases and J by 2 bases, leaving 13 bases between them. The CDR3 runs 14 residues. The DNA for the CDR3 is TGTGCCAGCAGGGGAGGGGGAACCAACTATGGCTACACCTTC. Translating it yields CASRGGGTNYGYTF.

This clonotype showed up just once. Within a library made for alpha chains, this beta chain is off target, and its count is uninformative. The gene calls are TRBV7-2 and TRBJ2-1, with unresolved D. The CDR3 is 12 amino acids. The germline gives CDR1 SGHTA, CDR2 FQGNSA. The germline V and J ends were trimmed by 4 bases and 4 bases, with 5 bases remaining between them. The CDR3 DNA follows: TGTGCCAGCAGCTCGATTTACAATGAGCAGTTCTTC. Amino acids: CASSSIYNEQFF. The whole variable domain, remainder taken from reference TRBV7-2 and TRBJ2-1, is GAGVSQSPSNKVTEKGKDVELRCDPISGHTALYWYRQSLGQGLEFLIYFQGNSAPDKSGLPSDRFSAERTGGSVSTLTIQRTQQEDSAVYLCASSSIYNEQFFGPGTRLTVL.

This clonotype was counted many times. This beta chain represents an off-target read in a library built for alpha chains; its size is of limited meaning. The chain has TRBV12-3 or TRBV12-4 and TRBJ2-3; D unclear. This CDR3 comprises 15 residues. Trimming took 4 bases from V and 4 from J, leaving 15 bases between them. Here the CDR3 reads CASSSRTVLPDTQYF. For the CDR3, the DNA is TGTGCCAGCAGTTCCCGGACGGTCCTGCCAGATACGCAGTATTTT.

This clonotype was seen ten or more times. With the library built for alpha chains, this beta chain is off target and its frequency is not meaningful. CDR3 coding DNA: TGCGCCAGCAGCTCAACTAGCGGGAGCGGAGGCACCGGGGAGCTGTTTTTT. Translating gives CASSSTSGSGGTGELFF. The rearrangement links TRBV5-1 to TRBJ2-2; 11 nucleotides agree with TRBD2. V gave up 3 bases and J gave up 4 bases; unmatched junction bases: 8. This CDR3 comprises 17 residues. Germline assignment: CDR1 SGHRS and CDR2 YFSETQ.

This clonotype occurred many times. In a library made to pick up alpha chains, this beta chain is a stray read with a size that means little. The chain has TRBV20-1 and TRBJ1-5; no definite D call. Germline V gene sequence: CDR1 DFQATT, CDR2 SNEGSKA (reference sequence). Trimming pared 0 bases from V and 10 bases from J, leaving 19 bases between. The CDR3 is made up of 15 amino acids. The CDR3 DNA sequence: TGCAGTGCTAGAGATCCGGAGGCCCCGACGCTACCCCAGCATTTT. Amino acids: CSARDPEAPTLPQHF.

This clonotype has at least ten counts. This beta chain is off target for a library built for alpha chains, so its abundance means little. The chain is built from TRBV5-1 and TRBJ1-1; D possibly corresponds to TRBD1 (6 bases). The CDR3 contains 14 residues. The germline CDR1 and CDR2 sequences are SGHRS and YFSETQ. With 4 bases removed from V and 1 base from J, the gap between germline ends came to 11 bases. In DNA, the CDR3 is TGCGCCAGCAGCACAGGACAGCAGAACACTGAAGCTTTCTTT. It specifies CASSTGQQNTEAFF.

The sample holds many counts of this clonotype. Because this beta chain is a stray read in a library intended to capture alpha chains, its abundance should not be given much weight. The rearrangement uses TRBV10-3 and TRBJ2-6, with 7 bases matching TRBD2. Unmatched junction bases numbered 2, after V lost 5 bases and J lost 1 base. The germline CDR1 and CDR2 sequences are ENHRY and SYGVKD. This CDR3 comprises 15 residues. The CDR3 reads CAISSSGSGANVLTF. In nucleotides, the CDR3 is TGTGCCATCAGTTCTAGCGGATCTGGGGCCAACGTCCTGACTTTC.

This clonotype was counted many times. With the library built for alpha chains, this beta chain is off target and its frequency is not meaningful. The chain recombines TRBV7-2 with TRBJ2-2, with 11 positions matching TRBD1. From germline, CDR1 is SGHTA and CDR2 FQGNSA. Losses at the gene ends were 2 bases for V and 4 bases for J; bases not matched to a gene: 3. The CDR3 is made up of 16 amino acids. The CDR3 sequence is CASSLWDRGGTGELFF. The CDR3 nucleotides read TGTGCCAGCAGCTTATGGGACAGGGGGGGCACCGGGGAGCTGTTTTTT. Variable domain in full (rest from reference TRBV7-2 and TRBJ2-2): GAGVSQSPSNKVTEKGKDVELRCDPISGHTALYWYRQSLGQGLEFLIYFQGNSAPDKSGLPSDRFSAERTGGSVSTLTIQRTQQEDSAVYLCASSLWDRGGTGELFFGEGSRLTVL.

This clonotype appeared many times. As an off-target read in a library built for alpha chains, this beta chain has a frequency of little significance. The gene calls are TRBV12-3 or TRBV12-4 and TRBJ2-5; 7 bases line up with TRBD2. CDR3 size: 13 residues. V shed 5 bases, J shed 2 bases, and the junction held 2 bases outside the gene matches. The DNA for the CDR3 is TGTGCCAGCAGTGAGGGACTACAAGAGACCCAGTACTTC. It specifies CASSEGLQETQYF.

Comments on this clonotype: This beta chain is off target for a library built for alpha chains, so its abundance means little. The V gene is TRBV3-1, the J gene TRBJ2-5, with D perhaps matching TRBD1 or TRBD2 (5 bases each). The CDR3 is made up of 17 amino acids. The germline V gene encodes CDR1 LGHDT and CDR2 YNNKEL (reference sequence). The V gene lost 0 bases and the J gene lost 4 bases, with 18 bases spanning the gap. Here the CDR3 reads CASSQDLGASWRETQYF. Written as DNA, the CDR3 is TGTGCCAGCAGCCAAGATCTCGGGGCCTCATGGCGAGAGACCCAGTACTTC.

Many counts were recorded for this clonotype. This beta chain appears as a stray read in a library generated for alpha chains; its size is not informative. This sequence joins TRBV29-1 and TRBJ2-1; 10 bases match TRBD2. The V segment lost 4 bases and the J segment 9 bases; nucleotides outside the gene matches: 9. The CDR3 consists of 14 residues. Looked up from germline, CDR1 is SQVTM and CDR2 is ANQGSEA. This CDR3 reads CSVGLASGSTEQFF. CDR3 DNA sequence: TGCAGCGTTGGGTTGGCTAGCGGGAGTACTGAGCAGTTCTTC.

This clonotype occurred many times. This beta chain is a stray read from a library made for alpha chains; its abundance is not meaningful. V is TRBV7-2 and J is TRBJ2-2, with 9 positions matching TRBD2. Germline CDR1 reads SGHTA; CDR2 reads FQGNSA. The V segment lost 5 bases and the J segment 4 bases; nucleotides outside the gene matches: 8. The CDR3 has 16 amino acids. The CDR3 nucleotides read TGTGCCAGCAGCATTAGCGGGAGCATTGTCACCGGGGAGCTGTTTTTT. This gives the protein CASSISGSIVTGELFF.

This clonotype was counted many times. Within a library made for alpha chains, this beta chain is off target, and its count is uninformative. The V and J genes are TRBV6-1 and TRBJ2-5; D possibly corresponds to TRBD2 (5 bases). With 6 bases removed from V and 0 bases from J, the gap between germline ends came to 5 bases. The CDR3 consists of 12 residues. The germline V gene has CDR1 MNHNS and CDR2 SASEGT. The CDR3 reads CASRDYQETQYF. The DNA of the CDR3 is TGTGCCAGCAGGGACTACCAAGAGACCCAGTACTTC.

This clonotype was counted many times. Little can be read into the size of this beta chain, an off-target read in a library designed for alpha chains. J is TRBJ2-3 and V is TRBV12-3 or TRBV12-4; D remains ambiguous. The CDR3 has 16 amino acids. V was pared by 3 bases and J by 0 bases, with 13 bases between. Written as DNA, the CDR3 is TGTGCCAGCAGTTTGCCCGGCGCGGTTAGCACAGATACGCAGTATTTT. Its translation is CASSLPGAVSTDTQYF.

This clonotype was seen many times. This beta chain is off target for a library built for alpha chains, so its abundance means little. CDR3: CASSQGTEAFF. The CDR3 nucleotides read TGTGCCAGCAGCCAAGGGACTGAAGCTTTCTTT. The chain uses TRBV3-1 and TRBJ1-1; no definite D call. Trimming took off 1 base at V and 5 bases at J, with 2 bases between the two ends. The CDR3 sequence is 11 residues long. Germline V CDR1 and CDR2: LGHDT, YNNKEL (reference sequence).

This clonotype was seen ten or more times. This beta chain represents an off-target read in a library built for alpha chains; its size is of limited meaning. CDR3 in amino acids: CSCSRENTEAFF. The CDR3 DNA follows: TGCAGTTGTTCACGGGAGAACACTGAAGCTTTCTTT. This rearrangement joins TRBV29-1 to TRBJ1-1; the D is unclear. Germline CDR1 SQVTM, CDR2 ANQGSEA. The CDR3 consists of 12 residues.

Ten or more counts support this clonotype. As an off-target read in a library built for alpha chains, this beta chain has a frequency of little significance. CDR3 protein: CSVEGAGTGLNTEAFF. The CDR3 nucleotides read TGCAGCGTTGAAGGGGCAGGGACGGGTCTAAACACTGAAGCTTTCTTT. This chain joins TRBV29-1 and TRBJ1-1, with D perhaps matching TRBD1 (5 bases). The CDR3 spans 16 residues. The V gene's germline CDR1 is SQVTM and CDR2 ANQGSEA. V lost 1 base, J lost 2 bases, and 17 bases lay in between.

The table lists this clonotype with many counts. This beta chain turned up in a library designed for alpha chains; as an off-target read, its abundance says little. The chain's CDR3 is CASSHPGYQETQYF. The CDR3 DNA reads TGTGCCAGCAGCCACCCGGGTTACCAAGAGACCCAGTACTTC. The rearrangement uses TRBV5-6 and TRBJ2-5; no reliable D call. Germline V CDR1 and CDR2: SGHDT, YYEEEE. The length of the CDR3 is 14 residues. V was pared by 4 bases and J by 0 bases, with 10 bases between.